The 13 T cell receptor beta chains given below trace back to one sample, sequenced in a study of cytomegalovirus exposure and HLA in healthy donors. The study ran its PCR with 60 Vbeta and 13 Jbeta primers. Profiled with immunoSEQ multiplex PCR; TCRdb holds only in-frame clones, not every one. The profile shows fewer than 250,000 clones, roughly 80% of them singletons. Sequenced input: PBMCs. The receptor source for this set is a man aged 30 to 39 in good health and CMV-seronegative.

In the case of this clone: Other nucleotide sequences in the sample specify the same CDR3. CDR3 in amino acids: CASSPRSTGLNEQFF. In nucleotides, the CDR3 is TGTGCCAGCAGCCCACGGTCGACAGGTCTCAATGAGCAGTTCTTC. V is TRBV9 and J is TRBJ2-1; the D gene is possibly TRBD1 (6 bases). The CDR3 has 15 residues. Germline loops: CDR1 SGDLS, CDR2 YYNGEE. The V end lost 4 bases, the J end lost 6 bases, and 17 bases lay between the germline ends.

This clone showed up just a few times. The same CDR3 arises from other DNA sequences in this sample as well. V usage is TRBV5-1 and J usage is TRBJ2-1; maybe TRBD1 (6 bases). Trimming shortened V by 2 bases and J by 0 bases, and 12 bases separated the two germline ends. Germline CDR1 and CDR2: SGHRS and YFSETQ. The CDR3 totals 16 residues. CDR3 coding DNA: TGCGCCAGCAGCTTAAGACAGGCGAGCTCCTACAATGAGCAGTTCTTC. Translated, it gives CASSLRQASSYNEQFF.

V is TRBV19 and J is TRBJ1-1, with unresolved D. The CDR3 has 15 residues. From germline, CDR1 is LNHDA and CDR2 SQIVND (reference sequence). V shed 3 bases and J shed 0 bases, with 11 bases lying between them. Here the CDR3 reads CASSISGSMNTEAFF. In DNA form, the CDR3 reads TGTGCCAGTAGTATTTCGGGGAGCATGAACACTGAAGCTTTCTTT.

This chain uses TRBV5-4 with TRBJ2-3; the match to TRBD2 covers 11 bases. The germline V gene encodes CDR1 SGHNT and CDR2 YYREEE (reference sequence). The V and J ends lost 4 bases and 2 bases, in that order; junction bases with no gene match: 9. This CDR3 is 17 amino acids long. The CDR3 protein is CASSGGASGGYTDTQYF. Here the CDR3 DNA reads TGTGCCAGCAGCGGTGGGGCTAGCGGGGGGTACACAGATACGCAGTATTTT. The full variable domain, its missing parts supplied by reference TRBV5-4 and TRBJ2-3, is ETGVTQSPTHLIKTRGQQVTLRCSSQSGHNTVSWYQQALGQGPQFIFQYYREEENGRGNFPPRFSGLQFPNYSSELNVNALELDDSALYLCASSGGASGGYTDTQYFGPGTRLTVL.

The V and J genes are TRBV18 and TRBJ1-2; D not resolved. Germline lookup yields CDR1 KGHSH and CDR2 LQKENI. Trimming took off 1 base at V and 0 bases at J, with 9 bases between the two ends. This CDR3 contains 15 residues. CDR3 amino acids: CASSPLREPNYGYTF. CDR3 sequence (DNA): TGTGCCAGCTCACCACTCCGGGAACCTAACTATGGCTACACCTTC.

V gene TRBV7-8 combines with J gene TRBJ2-7, with D possibly TRBD2 on 5 matching bases. Trimming pared 2 bases from V and 6 bases from J, leaving 14 bases between. The CDR3 runs to 14 residues. CDR1 and CDR2 from the germline V gene are SGHVS and FQNEAQ. CDR3 nucleotides: TGTGCCAGCAGCTTATTACGGGGAATGGGCGAGCAGTACTTC. Protein sequence: CASSLLRGMGEQYF.

DNA for the CDR3: TGTGCCAGCAGTTGGGGGGACTACCCCTCCTACGAGCAGTACTTC. Protein: CASSWGDYPSYEQYF. The chain couples TRBV28 to TRBJ2-7; 7 bases align to TRBD2. The CDR3 loop spans 15 amino acids. V gave up 4 bases and J gave up 0 bases; unmatched junction bases: 6. The germline CDR1 and CDR2 sequences are MDHEN and SYDVKM.

The CDR3 protein is CASSLGRTAETQYF. CDR3 coding DNA: TGTGCCAGCAGCTTAGGTAGGACTGCTGAGACCCAGTACTTC. V gene TRBV7-9 combines with J gene TRBJ2-5; possibly TRBD2 for D (5 bases). The CDR3 totals 14 residues. Germline V CDR1 and CDR2: SEHNR, FQNEAQ (reference sequence). V lost 1 base to trimming and J lost 5 bases, with 11 bases between them.

This clone was found a few times. The chain links TRBV18 to TRBJ1-2; TRBD1 agrees at 8 bases. The CDR3 totals 15 residues. After removal of 2 bases from V and 8 bases from J, the junction contained 10 bases not matched to a gene. Germline V gene lookup returns CDR1 KGHSH and CDR2 LQKENI. DNA of the CDR3: TGTGCCAGCTCACCAGAGGACAGGGATCATCTGGGCTACACCTTC. Protein sequence: CASSPEDRDHLGYTF. Complete variable domain (other parts from reference TRBV18 and TRBJ1-2): NAGVMQNPRHLVRRRGQEARLRCSPMKGHSHVYWYRQLPEEGLKFMVYLQKENIIDESGMPKERFSAEFPKEGPSILRIQQVVRGDSAAYFCASSPEDRDHLGYTFGSGTRLTVV.

J is TRBJ1-2 and V is TRBV6-5; 8 nucleotides line up with TRBD1. The length of the CDR3 is 13 residues. Germline values: CDR1 MNHEY, CDR2 SVGAGI. After removal of 6 bases from V and 4 bases from J, the junction contained 4 bases not matched to a gene. CDR3 sequence (DNA): TGTGCCAGCAGCAAAGACAGGGGCTATGGCTACACCTTC. Amino acids: CASSKDRGYGYTF.

The chain links TRBV7-9 to TRBJ2-5, with a weak D call TRBD2 (6 bases). The J call may be faulty, since TRBJ2-7 better matches the DNA end. The CDR3 covers 14 residues. Germline V gene data show CDR1 as SEHNR and CDR2 as FQNEAQ (reference sequence). The DNA of the CDR3 is TGTGCCAGCAAAACCGGGACTGACTCCTACGAGCAGTACTTC. It translates to CASKTGTDSYEQYF.

There are a few counts of this clone. This chain links TRBV4-3 with TRBJ2-3, with a possible D match to TRBD2 (5 bases). Per germline, CDR1 LGHNA and CDR2 YSLEER. Deletions cut 1 base from V and 14 bases from J, with 16 bases between. The CDR3 length is 13 residues. This chain's CDR3 is CASSQAQDWQPYF. CDR3 DNA: TGCGCCAGCAGCCAAGCCCAGGACTGGCAGCCGTATTTT.

The chain recombines TRBV10-2 with TRBJ2-3; D call uncertain. V was shortened by 3 bases and J by 9 bases, with 10 bases between the two germline ends. The germline V gene has CDR1 WSHSY and CDR2 SAAADI. This CDR3 spans 12 amino acids. CDR3 region: CASSDYPPTQYF. CDR3 sequence (DNA): TGCGCCAGCAGTGACTACCCGCCGACGCAGTATTTT.